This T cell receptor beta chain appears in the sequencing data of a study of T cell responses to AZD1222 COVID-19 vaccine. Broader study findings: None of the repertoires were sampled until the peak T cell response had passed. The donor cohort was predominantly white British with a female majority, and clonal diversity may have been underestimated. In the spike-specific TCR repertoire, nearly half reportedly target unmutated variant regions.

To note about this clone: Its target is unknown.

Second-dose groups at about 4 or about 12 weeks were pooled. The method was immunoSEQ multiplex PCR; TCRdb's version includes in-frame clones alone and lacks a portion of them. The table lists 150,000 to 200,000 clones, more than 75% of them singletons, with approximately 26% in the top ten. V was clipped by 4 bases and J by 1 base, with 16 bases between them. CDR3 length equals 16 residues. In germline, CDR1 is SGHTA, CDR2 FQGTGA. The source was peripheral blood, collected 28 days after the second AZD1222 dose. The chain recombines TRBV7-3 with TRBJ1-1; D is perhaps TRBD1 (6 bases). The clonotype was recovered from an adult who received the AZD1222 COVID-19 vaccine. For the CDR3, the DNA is TGTGCCAGCAGCTCCGGGACAACGACGGGGAACACTGAAGCTTTCTTT. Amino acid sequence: CASSSGTTTGNTEAFF.